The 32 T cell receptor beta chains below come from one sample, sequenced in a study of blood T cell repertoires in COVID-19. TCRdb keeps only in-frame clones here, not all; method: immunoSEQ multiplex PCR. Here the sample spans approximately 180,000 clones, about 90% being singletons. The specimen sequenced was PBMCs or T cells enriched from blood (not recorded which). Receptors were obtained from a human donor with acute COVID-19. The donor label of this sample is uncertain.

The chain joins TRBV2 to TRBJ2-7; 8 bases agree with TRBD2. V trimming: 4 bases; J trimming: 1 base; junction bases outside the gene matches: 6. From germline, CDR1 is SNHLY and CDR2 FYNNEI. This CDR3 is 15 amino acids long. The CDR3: CASSGGTSGSYEQYF. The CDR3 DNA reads TGTGCCAGCAGTGGGGGCACTAGCGGATCCTACGAGCAGTACTTC.

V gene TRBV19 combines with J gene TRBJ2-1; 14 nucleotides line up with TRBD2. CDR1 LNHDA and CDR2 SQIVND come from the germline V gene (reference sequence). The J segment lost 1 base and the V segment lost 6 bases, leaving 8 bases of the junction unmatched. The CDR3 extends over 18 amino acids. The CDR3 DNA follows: TGTGCCAGTAGCCGCCGAGGACTAGCGGGGGGTTCCTACAATGAGCAGTTCTTC. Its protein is CASSRRGLAGGSYNEQFF.

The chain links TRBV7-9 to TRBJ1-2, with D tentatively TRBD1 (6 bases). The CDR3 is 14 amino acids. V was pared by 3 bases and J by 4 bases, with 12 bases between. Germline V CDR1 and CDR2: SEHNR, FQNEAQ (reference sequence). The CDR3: CASSLDRGIYGYTF. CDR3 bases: TGTGCCAGCAGCTTGGACAGAGGCATCTATGGCTACACCTTC. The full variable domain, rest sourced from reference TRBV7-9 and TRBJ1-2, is DTGVSQNPRHKITKRGQNVTFRCDPISEHNRLYWYRQTLGQGPEFLTYFQNEAQLEKSRLLSDRFSAERPKGSFSTLEIQRTEQGDSAMYLCASSLDRGIYGYTFGSGTRLTVV.

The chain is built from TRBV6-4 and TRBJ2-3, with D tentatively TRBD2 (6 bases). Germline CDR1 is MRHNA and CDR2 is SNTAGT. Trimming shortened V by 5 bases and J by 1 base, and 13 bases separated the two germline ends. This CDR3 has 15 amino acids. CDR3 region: CASSPNGEGTDTQYF. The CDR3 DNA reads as TGTGCCAGCAGTCCCAACGGGGAGGGCACAGATACGCAGTATTTT.

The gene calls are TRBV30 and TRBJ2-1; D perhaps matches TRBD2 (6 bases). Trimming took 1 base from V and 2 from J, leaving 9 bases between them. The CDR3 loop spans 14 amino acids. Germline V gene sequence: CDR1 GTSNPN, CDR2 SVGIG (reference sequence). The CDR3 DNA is TGTGCCTGGAGTGACGGGGGTCCCTACAATGAGCAGTTCTTC. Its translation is CAWSDGGPYNEQFF.

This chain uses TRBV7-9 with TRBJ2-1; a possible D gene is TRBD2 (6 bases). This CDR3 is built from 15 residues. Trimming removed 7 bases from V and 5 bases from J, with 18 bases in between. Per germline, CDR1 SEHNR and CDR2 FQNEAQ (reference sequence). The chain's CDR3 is CASIPRLARNNEQFF. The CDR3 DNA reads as TGTGCCAGCATCCCCCGGCTAGCGAGAAACAATGAGCAGTTCTTC. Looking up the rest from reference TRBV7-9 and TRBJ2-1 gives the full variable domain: DTGVSQNPRHKITKRGQNVTFRCDPISEHNRLYWYRQTLGQGPEFLTYFQNEAQLEKSRLLSDRFSAERPKGSFSTLEIQRTEQGDSAMYLCASIPRLARNNEQFFGPGTRLTVL.

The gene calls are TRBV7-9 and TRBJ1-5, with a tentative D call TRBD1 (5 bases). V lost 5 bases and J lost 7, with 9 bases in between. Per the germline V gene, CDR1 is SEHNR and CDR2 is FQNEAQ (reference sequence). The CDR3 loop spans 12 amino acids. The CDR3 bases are TGTGCCAGCAGCCGGGGGGTGCAGCCCCAGCATTTT. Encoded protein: CASSRGVQPQHF.

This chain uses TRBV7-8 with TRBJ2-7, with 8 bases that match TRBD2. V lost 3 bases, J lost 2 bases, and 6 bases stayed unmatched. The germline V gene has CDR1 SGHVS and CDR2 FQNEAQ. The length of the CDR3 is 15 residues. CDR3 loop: CASSFGAGGAYEQYF. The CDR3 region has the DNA TGTGCCAGCAGCTTCGGGGCGGGGGGTGCCTACGAGCAGTACTTC. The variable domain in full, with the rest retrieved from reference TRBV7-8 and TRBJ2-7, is GAGVSQSPRYKVAKRGQDVALRCDPISGHVSLFWYQQALGQGPEFLTYFQNEAQLDKSGLPSDRFFAERPEGSVSTLKIQRTQQEDSAVYLCASSFGAGGAYEQYFGPGTRLTVT.

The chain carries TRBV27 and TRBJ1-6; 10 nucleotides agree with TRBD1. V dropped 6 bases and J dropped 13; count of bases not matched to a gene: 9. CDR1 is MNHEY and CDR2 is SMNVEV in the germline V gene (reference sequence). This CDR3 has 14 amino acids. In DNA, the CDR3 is TGTGCCAGCAGACCGGGACAGGGGTCTGCCCCCCTCCACTTT. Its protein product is CASRPGQGSAPLHF.

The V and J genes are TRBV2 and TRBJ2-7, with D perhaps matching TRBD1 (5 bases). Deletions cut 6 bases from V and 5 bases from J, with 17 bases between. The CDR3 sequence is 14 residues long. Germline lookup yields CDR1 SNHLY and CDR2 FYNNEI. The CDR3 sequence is CASSFRVSRNEQYF. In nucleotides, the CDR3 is TGTGCCAGCAGCTTCAGGGTTTCTAGAAACGAGCAGTACTTC.

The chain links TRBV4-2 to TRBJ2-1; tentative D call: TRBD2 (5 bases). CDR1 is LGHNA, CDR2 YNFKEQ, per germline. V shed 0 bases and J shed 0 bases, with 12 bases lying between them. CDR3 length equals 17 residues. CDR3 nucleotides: TGTGCCAGCAGCCAAGATGATGGAGGCTTCTCCTACAATGAGCAGTTCTTC. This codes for CASSQDDGGFSYNEQFF.

The CDR3 DNA sequence: TGTGCCAGCAGTGACATTACAGTTGATCAGCCCCAGCATTTT. Its protein product is CASSDITVDQPQHF. The rearrangement links TRBV6-1 to TRBJ1-5, with unresolved D. The V end was cut by 3 bases, the J end by 5 bases, with 11 bases between. CDR1 MNHNS and CDR2 SASEGT come from the germline V gene. The CDR3 length is 14 residues.

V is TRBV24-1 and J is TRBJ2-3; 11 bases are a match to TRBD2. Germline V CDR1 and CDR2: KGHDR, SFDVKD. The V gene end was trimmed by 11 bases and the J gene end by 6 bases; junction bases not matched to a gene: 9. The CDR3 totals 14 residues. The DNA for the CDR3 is TGTGCCAGTAGCGGGGGGGCAGATTTGGATACGCAGTATTTT. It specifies CASSGGADLDTQYF.

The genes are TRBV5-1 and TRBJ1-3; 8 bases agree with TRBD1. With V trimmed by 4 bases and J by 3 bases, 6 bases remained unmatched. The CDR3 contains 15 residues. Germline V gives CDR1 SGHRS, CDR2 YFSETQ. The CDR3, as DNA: TGCGCCAGCAGCGACGGACAGGGAGGTGGAAACACCATATATTTT. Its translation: CASSDGQGGGNTIYF.

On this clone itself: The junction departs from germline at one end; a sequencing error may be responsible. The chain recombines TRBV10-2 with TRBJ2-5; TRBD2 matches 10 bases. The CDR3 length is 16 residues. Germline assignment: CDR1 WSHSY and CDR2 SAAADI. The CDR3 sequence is CASCERGAGGRETQYF. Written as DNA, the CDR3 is TGCGCCAGCTGTGAACGGGGAGCGGGGGGGCGGGAGACCCAGTACTTC.

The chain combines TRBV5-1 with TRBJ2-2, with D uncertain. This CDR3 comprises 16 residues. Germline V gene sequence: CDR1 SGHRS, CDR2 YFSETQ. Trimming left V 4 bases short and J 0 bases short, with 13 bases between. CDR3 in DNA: TGCGCCAGCAGCCAAGAGACAATCGCGAACACCGGGGAGCTGTTTTTT. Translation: CASSQETIANTGELFF.

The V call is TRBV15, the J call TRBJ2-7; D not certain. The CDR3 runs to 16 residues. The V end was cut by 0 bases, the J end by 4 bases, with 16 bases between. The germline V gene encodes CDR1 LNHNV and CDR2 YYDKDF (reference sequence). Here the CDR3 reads CATSRDWRASMYEQYF. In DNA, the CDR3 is TGTGCCACCAGCAGAGATTGGAGAGCGAGCATGTACGAGCAGTACTTC.

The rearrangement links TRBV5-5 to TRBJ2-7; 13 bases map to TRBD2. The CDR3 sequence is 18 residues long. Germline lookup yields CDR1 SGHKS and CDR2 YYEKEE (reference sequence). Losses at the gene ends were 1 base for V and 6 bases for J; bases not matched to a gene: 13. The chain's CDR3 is CASSLRLAGGLIIPEQYF. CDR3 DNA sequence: TGTGCCAGCAGCTTGAGACTAGCGGGGGGCCTTATTATACCCGAGCAGTACTTC.

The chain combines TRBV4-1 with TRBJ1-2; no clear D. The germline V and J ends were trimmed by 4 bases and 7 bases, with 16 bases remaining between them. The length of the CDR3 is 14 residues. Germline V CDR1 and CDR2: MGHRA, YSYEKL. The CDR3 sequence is CASSPVGQSPGYTF. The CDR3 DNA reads TGCGCCAGCAGCCCTGTTGGGCAGTCCCCTGGCTACACCTTC.

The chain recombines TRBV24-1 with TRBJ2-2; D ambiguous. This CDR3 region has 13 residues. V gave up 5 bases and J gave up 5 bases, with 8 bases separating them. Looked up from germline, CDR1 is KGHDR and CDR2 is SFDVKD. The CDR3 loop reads CATSGRSTGELFF. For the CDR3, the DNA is TGTGCCACCAGTGGCCGGTCTACCGGGGAGCTGTTTTTT.

The CDR3 DNA follows: TGTGCCAGCAGTTTAAGTTCAGGCGGGGGGGTCTCTCTTTTCTTT. Translating it yields CASSLSSGGGVSLFF. The chain recombines TRBV27 with TRBJ1-1; possibly TRBD1 for D (5 bases). CDR3 size: 15 residues. The V end was cut by 2 bases, the J end by 13 bases, with 23 bases between. Germline V gene lookup returns CDR1 MNHEY and CDR2 SMNVEV (reference sequence).

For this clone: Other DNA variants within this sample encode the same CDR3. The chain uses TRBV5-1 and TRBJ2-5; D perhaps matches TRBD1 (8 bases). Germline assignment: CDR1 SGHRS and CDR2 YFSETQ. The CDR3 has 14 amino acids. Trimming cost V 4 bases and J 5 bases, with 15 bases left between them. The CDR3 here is CASSPGQGGETQYF. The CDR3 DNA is TGCGCCAGCAGCCCCGGACAGGGAGGGGAGACCCAGTACTTC. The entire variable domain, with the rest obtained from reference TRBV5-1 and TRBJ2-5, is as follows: KAGVTQTPRYLIKTRGQQVTLSCSPISGHRSVSWYQQTPGQGLQFLFEYFSETQRNKGNFPGRFSGRQFSNSRSEMNVSTLELGDSALYLCASSPGQGGETQYFGPGTRLLVL.

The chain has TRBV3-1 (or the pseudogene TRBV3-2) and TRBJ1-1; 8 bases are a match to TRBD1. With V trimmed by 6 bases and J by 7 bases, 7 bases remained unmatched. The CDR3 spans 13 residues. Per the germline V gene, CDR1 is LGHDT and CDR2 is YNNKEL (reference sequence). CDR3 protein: CASRVTGGGEAFF. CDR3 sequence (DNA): TGTGCCAGCAGAGTTACAGGGGGTGGTGAAGCTTTCTTT.

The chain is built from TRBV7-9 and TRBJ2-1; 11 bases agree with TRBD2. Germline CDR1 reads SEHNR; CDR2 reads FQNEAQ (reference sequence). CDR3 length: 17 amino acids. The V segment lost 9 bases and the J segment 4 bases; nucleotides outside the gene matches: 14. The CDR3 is CASTWPETSGVYNEQFF. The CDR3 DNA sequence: TGTGCCAGTACTTGGCCCGAGACTAGCGGGGTATACAATGAGCAGTTCTTC.

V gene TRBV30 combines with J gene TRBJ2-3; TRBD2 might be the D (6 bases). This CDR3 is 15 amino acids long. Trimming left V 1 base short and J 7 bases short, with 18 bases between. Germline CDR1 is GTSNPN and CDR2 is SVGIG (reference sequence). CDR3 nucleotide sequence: TGTGCCTGGAGTGGGCGGGGAAAATCCGGGAATACGCAGTATTTT. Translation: CAWSGRGKSGNTQYF. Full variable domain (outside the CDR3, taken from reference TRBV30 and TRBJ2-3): SQTIHQWPATLVQPVGSPLSLECTVEGTSNPNLYWYRQAAGRGLQLLFYSVGIGQISSEVPQNLSASRPQDRQFILSSKKLLLSDSGFYLCAWSGRGKSGNTQYFGPGTRLTVL.

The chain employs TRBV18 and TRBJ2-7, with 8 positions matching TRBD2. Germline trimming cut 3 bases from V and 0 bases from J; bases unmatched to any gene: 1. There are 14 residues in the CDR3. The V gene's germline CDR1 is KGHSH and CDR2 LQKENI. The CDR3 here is CASSPGTSSYEQYF. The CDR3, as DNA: TGTGCCAGCTCACCGGGGACTAGCTCCTACGAGCAGTACTTC.

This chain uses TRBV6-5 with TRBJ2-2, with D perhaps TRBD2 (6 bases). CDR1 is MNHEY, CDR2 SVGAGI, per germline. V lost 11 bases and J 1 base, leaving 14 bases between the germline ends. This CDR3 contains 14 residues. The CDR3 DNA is TGTGCCTCCCCGAGGCGGGGGAACACCGGGGAGCTGTTTTTT. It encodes CASPRRGNTGELFF.

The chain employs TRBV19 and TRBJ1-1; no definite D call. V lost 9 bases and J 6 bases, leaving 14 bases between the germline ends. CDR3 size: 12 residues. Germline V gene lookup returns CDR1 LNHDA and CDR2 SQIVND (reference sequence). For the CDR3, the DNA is TGTGCCAGCCGGGGAATACTCCCTGAAGCTTTCTTT. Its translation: CASRGILPEAFF.

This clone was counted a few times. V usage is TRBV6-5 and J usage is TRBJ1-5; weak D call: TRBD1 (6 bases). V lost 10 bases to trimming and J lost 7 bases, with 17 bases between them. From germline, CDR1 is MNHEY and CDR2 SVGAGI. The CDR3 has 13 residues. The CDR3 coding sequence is TGTGCCACCATGGACAGTTTTATCCAGCCCCAGCATTTT. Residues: CATMDSFIQPQHF.

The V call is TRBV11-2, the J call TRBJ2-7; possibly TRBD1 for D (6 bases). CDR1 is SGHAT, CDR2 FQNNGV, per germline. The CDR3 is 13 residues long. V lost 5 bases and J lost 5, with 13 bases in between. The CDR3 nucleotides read TGTGCCAGCAGCCGGAAGACAGGCCACGAGCAGTACTTC. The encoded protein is CASSRKTGHEQYF.

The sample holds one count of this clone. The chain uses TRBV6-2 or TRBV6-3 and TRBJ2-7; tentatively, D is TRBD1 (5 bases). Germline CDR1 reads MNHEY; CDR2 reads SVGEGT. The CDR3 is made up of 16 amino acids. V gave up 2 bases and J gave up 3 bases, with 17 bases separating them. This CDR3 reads CASSYPSGSTDYEQYF. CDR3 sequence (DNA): TGTGCCAGCAGTTACCCCTCAGGGTCGACCGACTACGAGCAGTACTTC.

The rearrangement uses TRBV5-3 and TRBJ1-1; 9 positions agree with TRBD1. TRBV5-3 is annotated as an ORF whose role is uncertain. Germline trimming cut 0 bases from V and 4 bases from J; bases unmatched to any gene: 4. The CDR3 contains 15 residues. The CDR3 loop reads CARSLGQGVCTEAFF. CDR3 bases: TGTGCCAGAAGCTTGGGACAGGGGGTTTGCACTGAAGCTTTCTTT.